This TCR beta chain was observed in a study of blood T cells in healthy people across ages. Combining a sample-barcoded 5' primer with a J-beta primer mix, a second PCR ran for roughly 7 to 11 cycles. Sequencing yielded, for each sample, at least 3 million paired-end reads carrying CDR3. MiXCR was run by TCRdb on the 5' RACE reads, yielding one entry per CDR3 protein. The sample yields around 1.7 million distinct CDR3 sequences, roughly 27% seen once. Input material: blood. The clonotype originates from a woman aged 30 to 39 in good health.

CDR3 loop: CASSGGGTGVYNEQYF. The CDR3 DNA reads as TGTGCCAGCAGTGGGGGGGGGACAGGGGTATACAATGAGCAGTACTTC. This rearrangement joins TRBV27 to TRBJ2-5; 10 nucleotides match TRBD1. V shed 5 bases and J 11 bases; nucleotides not matched to a gene: 17. The CDR3 is 16 amino acids. Germline-derived CDR1 and CDR2 are MNHEY and SMNVEV (reference sequence).